The T cell receptor beta chain under discussion was sequenced for a study of T-cell reconstitution after alpha-beta-depleted transplantation in children. The table lists this clonotype with many counts. The CDR3 runs 12 residues. V gave up 1 base and J gave up 6 bases, with 4 bases separating them. Germline values: CDR1 SGHRS, CDR2 YFSETQ. TCRbeta library construction was performed incorporating unique molecular identifiers. Using its own MiXCR run on the PCR reads, TCRdb lists one record per CDR3 protein. Of 600,000 to 700,000 distinct CDR3 sequences in the sample, 15% to 20% were seen once. Sequenced here: PBMCs from the stem cell graft donor, sampled from the stem cell graft. This TCR was sampled from a human donor who donated a stem cell graft to a child with acute myeloid leukemia. The V gene is TRBV5-1, the J gene TRBJ2-2, with D hard to call. The CDR3 coding sequence is TGCGCCAGCAGCTTGAGATCCGGGGAGCTGTTTTTT. Protein sequence: CASSLRSGELFF.